The rows below give T cell receptor beta chains drawn from one sample of a study of blood T cell repertoires in COVID-19. Here immunoSEQ multiplex PCR was the method, and the copy in TCRdb shows in-frame clones only, minus some. Of around 260,000 clones listed, around 87% were seen once; the top ten hold 2% to 3%. The sample consisted of peripheral blood. The receptors shown here come from a woman in her forties or fifties with acute or convalescent COVID-19. Each CDR3 is given without its conserved first and last residue. Each record gives: V gene, CDR3 protein.

>TRBV6-5
ASSMTGRETQY
>TRBV19
ASSLSGDRGTEAF
>TRBV5-1
ASSRGLDAGQY
>TRBV7-2
ASSSVSGRLAKNIQY
>TRBV6-5
ASSRGRTTPNEQF
>TRBV27
ASSWTGVSQT
>TRBV11-3
ASSPGAGRAGNEQF
>TRBV27
ASSFRGDSYNEQF
>TRBV6-5
ASSYSGTYEQY
>TRBV9
ASSVGSSGRFNEQF
>TRBV28
ASRDINYEQY
>TRBV10-3
AISEYDNGYT
>TRBV15
ATSRPDRGRRNTEAF
>TRBV19
ASIGAGTYEQY
>TRBV4-3
ASSLRENSVAQY
>TRBV28
ASSPAGTGGGYT
>TRBV29-1
SVGMGSNQPQH
>TRBV7-2
ASRRRDNQPQH
>TRBV2
ASSESISRVQPQH
>TRBV18
ASSPPGASNQPQH
>TRBV29-1
SGTGLAGGDTQY
>TRBV7-9
ASSPGTSASDEQF
>TRBV7-9
ASSPKGDPFQY
>TRBV5-1
ASSLGTSTDTQY